The clone carrying this T cell receptor beta chain was seen a few times. The antigen remains unidentified. At one end, the junction sequence differs from germline, possibly due to a read error. The entry originates in a study of metastatic and nonmetastatic thyroid tumors. Study overall: Blood and tumor or nodule tissue repertoires from malignant and benign thyroid patients were compared. General study findings and limits: Malignant thyroid tumors reportedly had TCR beta diversity that was significantly higher than in benign nodules, in blood and tumor.

Germline values: CDR1 MNHEY, CDR2 SMNVEV (reference sequence). The CDR3 extends over 15 amino acids. Until they underwent thyroid surgery, no patient had received any treatment. TCRdb re-analyzed the PCR reads through MiXCR. The sample has 15,000 to 20,000 clones; around 22% are singletons. The chain recombines TRBV27 with TRBJ2-2, with D perhaps matching TRBD2 (7 bases). This clonotype was obtained from a female donor with papillary thyroid cancer or a benign thyroid nodule (not recorded which). Some clones in this sample may be carry-over from other donors' samples. Sequenced: adjacent normal tissue. CDR3 nucleotide sequence: TGTGCCAGCACCTTCGGGGGGCCGAACACCGGGGAGCTGCTTTTT. Protein: CASTFGGPNTGELLF.